Shown below are 3 T cell receptor beta chains from a single sample sequenced in a study of shared clonotypes between healthy human individuals (dated by TCRdb to the early 2020s). CD8 naive samples were CD45RO-negative cells positively selected for CCR7, giving a CD45RA+CCR7+ population that excluded TemRA cells. Library construction relied on the immunoSEQ multiplex PCR assay. This immuneACCESS table, as held by TCRdb, lists in-frame sequences with V and J called but not all clones. Of the missing ones, under half trace to an unresolved V gene in checked studies; the others have no known cause. The sample includes around 2,000,000 clones, with about 95% observed a single time. Jointly, the top ten make up less than 1.5% of the sample. Sequenced material: naive CD8+ T cells sorted from blood. Interpreted using the paper, the cell subset or site label stands for: CD45RA+CCR7+. These receptors were obtained from a man aged 18 to 29 in good health.

Note on this clone: This sample includes further DNA sequences coding for the same CDR3. The chain recombines TRBV25-1 with TRBJ1-1; D might be TRBD1 (5 bases). V was shortened by 2 bases and J by 4 bases, with 5 bases between the two germline ends. The germline V gene encodes CDR1 MGHDK and CDR2 SYGVNS. This CDR3 contains 12 residues. CDR3: CASSEGGTEAFF. DNA of the CDR3: TGTGCCAGCAGTGAAGGGGGCACTGAAGCTTTCTTT.

This chain links TRBV6-5 with TRBJ2-1; weak D call: TRBD2 (6 bases). The length of the CDR3 is 16 residues. From germline, CDR1 is MNHEY and CDR2 SVGAGI. Between the trimmed V and J ends, which lost 0 bases and 8 bases, there was a span of 17 bases. This CDR3 is CASSYSGGAEDDEQFF. The CDR3 DNA reads as TGTGCCAGCAGTTACTCGGGAGGCGCGGAGGACGATGAGCAGTTCTTC.

The chain has TRBV6-1 and TRBJ1-2, with D unclear. The CDR3 covers 15 residues. CDR1 is MNHNS and CDR2 is SASEGT in the germline V gene. Trimming took off 1 base at V and 4 bases at J, with 13 bases between the two ends. In nucleotides, the CDR3 is TGTGCCAGCAGTGAAGTTCTGGAGTTAGGCTATGGCTACACCTTC. This translates into CASSEVLELGYGYTF.